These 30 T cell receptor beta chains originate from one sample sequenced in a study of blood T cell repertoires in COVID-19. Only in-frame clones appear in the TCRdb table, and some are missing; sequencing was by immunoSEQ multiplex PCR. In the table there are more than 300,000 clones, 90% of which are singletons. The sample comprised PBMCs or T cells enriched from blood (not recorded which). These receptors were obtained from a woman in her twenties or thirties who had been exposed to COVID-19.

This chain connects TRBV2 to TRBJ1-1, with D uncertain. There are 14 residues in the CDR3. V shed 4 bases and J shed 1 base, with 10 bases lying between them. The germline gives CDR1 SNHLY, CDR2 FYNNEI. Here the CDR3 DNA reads TGTGCCAGCAGTGCAATCTCTAGGAACACTGAAGCTTTCTTT. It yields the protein CASSAISRNTEAFF.

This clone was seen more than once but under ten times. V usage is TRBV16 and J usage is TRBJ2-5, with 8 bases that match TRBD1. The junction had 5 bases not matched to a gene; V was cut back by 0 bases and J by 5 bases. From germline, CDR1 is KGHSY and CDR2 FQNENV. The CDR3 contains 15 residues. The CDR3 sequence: CASSQSTGVLETQYF. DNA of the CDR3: TGTGCCAGCAGCCAATCGACAGGGGTCCTGGAGACCCAGTACTTC. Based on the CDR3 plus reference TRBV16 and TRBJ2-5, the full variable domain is GEEVAQTPKHLVRGEGQKAKLYCAPIKGHSYVFWYQQVLKNEFKFLISFQNENVFDETGMPKERFSAKCLPNSPCSLEIQATKLEDSAVYFCASSQSTGVLETQYFGPGTRLLVL.

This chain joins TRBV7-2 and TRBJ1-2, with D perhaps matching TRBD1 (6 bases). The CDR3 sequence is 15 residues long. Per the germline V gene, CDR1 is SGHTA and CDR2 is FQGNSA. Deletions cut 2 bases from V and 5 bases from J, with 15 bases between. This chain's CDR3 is CASSLQGTGYYGYTF. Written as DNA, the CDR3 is TGTGCCAGCAGCTTACAGGGGACGGGCTATTATGGCTACACCTTC.

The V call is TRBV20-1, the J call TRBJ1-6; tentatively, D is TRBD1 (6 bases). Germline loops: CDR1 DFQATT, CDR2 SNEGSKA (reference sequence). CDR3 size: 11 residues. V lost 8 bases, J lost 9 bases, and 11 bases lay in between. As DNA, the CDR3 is TGCAGTACAGGGCAGGCTTCACCCCTCCACTTT. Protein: CSTGQASPLHF.

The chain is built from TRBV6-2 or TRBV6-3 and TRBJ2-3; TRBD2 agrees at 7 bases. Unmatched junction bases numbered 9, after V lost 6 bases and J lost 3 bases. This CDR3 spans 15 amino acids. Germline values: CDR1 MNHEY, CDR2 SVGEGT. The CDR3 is CASSFRLLATDTQYF. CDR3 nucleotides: TGTGCCAGCAGCTTTCGCCTACTAGCGACAGATACGCAGTATTTT.

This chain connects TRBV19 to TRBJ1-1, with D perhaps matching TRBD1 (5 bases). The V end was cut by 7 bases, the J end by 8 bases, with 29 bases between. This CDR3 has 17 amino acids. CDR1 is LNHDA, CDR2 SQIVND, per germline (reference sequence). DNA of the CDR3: TGTGCCAGTATCGAGGAACCGATGGGGGAAGACGGGGGAGAAGCTTTCTTT. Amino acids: CASIEEPMGEDGGEAFF.

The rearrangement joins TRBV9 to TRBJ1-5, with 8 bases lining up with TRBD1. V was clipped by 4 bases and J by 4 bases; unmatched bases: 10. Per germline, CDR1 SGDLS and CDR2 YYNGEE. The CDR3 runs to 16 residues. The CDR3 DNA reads TGTGCCAGCAGCACCGGACAGGGTGAAAGAAATCAGCCCCAGCATTTT. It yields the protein CASSTGQGERNQPQHF. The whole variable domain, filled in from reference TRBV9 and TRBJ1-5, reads DSGVTQTPKHLITATGQRVTLRCSPRSGDLSVYWYQQSLDQGLQFLIQYYNGEERAKGNILERFSAQQFPDLHSELNLSSLELGDSALYFCASSTGQGERNQPQHFGDGTRLSIL.

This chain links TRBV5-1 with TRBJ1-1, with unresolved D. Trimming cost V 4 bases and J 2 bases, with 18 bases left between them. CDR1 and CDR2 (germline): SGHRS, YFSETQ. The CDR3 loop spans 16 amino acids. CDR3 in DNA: TGCGCCAGCAGCCCGCCGGTCGGAACACTAAACACTGAAGCTTTCTTT. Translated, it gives CASSPPVGTLNTEAFF. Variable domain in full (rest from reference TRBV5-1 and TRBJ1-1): KAGVTQTPRYLIKTRGQQVTLSCSPISGHRSVSWYQQTPGQGLQFLFEYFSETQRNKGNFPGRFSGRQFSNSRSEMNVSTLELGDSALYLCASSPPVGTLNTEAFFGQGTRLTVV.

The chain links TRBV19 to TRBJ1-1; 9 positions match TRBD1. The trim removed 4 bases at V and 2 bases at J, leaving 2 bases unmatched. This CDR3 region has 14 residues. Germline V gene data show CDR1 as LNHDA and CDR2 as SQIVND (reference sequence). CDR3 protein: CASSRDRANTEAFF. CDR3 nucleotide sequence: TGTGCCAGTAGTAGGGACAGGGCAAACACTGAAGCTTTCTTT. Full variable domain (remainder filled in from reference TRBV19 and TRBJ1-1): DGGITQSPKYLFRKEGQNVTLSCEQNLNHDAMYWYRQDPGQGLRLIYYSQIVNDFQKGDIAEGYSVSREKKESFPLTVTSAQKNPTAFYLCASSRDRANTEAFFGQGTRLTVV.

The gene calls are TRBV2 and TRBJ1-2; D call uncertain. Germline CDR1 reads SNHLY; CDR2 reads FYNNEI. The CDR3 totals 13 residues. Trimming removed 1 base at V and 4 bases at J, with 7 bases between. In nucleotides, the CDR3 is TGTGCCAGCAGTGAAGGTATTTCCTATGGCTACACCTTC. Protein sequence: CASSEGISYGYTF.

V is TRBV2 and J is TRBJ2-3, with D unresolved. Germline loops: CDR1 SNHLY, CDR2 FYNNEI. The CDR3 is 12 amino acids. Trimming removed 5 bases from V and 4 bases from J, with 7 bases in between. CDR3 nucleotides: TGTGCCAGCAGTTTTATCGCAGATACGCAGTATTTT. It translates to CASSFIADTQYF.

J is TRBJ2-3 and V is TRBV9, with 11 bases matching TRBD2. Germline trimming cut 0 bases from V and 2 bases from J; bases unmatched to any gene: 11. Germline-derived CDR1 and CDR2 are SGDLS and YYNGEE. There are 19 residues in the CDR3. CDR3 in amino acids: CASSVEGSPSGGPTDTQYF. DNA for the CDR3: TGTGCCAGCAGCGTAGAGGGGAGCCCTAGCGGGGGGCCCACAGATACGCAGTATTTT.

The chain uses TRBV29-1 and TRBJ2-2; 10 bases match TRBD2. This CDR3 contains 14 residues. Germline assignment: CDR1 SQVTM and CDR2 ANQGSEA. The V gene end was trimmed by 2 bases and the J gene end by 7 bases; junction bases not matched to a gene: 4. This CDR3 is CSVELAGGGGELFF. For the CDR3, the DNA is TGCAGCGTTGAATTAGCGGGGGGAGGCGGGGAGCTGTTTTTT.

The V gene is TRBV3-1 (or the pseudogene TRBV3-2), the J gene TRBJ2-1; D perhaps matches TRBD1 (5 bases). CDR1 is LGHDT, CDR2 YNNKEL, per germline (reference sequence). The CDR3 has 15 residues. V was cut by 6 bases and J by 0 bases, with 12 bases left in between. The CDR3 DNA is TGTGCCAGCAGTATAGGGGTAAACTCCTACAATGAGCAGTTCTTC. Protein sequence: CASSIGVNSYNEQFF.

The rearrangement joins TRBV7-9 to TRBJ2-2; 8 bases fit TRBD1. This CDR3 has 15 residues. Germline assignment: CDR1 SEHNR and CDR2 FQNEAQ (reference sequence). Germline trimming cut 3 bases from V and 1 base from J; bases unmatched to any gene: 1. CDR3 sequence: CASSFGTGNTGELFF. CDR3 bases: TGTGCCAGCAGCTTCGGGACAGGGAACACCGGGGAGCTGTTTTTT.

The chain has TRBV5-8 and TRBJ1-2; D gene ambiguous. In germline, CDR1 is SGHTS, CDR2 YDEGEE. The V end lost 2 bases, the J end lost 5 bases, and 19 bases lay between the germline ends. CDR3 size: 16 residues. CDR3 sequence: CASSLGLRLSAYGYTF. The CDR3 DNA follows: TGTGCCAGCAGCTTAGGACTGAGGTTGAGTGCTTATGGCTACACCTTC.

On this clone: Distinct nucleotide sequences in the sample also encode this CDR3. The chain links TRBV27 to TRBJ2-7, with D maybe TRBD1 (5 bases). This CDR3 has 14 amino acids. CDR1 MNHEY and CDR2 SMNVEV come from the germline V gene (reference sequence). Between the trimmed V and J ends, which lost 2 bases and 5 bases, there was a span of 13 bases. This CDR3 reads CASSLVGALDEQYF. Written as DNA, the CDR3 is TGTGCCAGCAGTTTAGTAGGGGCGCTGGACGAGCAGTACTTC.

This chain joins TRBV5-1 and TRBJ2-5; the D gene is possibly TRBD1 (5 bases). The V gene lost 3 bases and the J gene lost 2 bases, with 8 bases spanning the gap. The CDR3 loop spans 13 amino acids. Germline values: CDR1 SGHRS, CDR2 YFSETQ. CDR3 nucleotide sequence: TGCGCCAGCAGCTCCCGACAGCAAGAGACCCAGTACTTC. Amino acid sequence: CASSSRQQETQYF.

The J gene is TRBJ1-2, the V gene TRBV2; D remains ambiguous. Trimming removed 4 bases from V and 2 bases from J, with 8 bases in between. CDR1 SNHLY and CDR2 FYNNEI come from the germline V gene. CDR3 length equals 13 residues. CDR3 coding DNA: TGTGCCAGCAGTGCAGGAACCAACTATGGCTACACCTTC. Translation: CASSAGTNYGYTF.

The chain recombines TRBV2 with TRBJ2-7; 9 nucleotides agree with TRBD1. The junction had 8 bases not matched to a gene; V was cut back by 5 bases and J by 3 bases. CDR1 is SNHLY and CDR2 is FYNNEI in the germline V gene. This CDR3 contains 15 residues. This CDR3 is CASSYPQGAHYEQYF. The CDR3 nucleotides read TGTGCCAGCAGTTACCCACAGGGGGCGCACTACGAGCAGTACTTC.

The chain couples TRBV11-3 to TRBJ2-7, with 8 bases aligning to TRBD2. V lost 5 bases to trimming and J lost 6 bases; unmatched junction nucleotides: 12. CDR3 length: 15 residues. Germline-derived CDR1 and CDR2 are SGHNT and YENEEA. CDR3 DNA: TGTGCCAGCAGCCCCCCCGGAGCGGGGGCCATCGAGCAGTACTTC. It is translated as CASSPPGAGAIEQYF.

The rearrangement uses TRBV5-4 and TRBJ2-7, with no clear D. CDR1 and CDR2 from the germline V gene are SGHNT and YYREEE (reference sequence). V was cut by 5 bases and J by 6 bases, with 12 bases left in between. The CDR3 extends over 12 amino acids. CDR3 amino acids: CASRNDNGEQYF. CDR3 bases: TGTGCCAGCAGAAATGACAATGGCGAGCAGTACTTC.

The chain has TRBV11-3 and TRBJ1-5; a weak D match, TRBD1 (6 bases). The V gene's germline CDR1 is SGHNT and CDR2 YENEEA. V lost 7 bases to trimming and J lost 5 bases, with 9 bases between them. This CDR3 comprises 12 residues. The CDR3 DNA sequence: TGTGCCAGCATGGACAGTTATCAGCCCCAGCATTTT. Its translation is CASMDSYQPQHF.

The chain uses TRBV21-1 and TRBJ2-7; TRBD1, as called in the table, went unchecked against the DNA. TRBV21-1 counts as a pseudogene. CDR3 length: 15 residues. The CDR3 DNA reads TGTGCCAGCAGCAAAAGAGGGACATACTCCTACGAGCAGTACTTC. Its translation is CASSKRGTYSYEQYF.

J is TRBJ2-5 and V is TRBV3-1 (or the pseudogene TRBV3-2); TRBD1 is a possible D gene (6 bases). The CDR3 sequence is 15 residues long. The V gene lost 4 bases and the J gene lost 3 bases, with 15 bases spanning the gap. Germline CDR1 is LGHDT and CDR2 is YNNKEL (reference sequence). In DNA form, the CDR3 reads TGTGCCAGCAGCCCAGGGGATACCCCGGAAGAGACCCAGTACTTC. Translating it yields CASSPGDTPEETQYF.

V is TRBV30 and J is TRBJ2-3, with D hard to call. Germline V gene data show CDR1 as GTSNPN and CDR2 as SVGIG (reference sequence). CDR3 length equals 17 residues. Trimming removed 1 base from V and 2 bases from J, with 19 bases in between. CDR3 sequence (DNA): TGTGCCTGGAGTGAAGAGTCGTGGCAGGCACTCACAGATACGCAGTATTTT. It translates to CAWSEESWQALTDTQYF.

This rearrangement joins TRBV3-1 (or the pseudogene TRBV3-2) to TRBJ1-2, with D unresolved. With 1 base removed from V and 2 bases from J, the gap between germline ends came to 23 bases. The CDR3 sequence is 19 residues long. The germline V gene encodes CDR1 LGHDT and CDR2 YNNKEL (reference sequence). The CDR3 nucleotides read TGTGCCAGCAGCCAAGCGTGGGCGCCGGGGTCAGCTCCAAACTATGGCTACACCTTC. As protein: CASSQAWAPGSAPNYGYTF.

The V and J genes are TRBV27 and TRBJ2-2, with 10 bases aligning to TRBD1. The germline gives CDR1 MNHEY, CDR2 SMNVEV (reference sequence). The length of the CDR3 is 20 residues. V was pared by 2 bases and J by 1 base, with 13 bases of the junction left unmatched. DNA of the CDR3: TGTGCCAGCAGTTTACCCACCCAGACAGGGGGCGTCGTGAACACCGGGGAGCTGTTTTTT. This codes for CASSLPTQTGGVVNTGELFF.

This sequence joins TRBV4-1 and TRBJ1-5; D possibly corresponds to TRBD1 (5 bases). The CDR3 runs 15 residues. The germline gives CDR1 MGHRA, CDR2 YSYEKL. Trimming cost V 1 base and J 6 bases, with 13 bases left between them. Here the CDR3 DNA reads TGCGCCAGCAGCCAAGGGGGGAGGACTGGTCAGCCCCAGCATTTT. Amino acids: CASSQGGRTGQPQHF.

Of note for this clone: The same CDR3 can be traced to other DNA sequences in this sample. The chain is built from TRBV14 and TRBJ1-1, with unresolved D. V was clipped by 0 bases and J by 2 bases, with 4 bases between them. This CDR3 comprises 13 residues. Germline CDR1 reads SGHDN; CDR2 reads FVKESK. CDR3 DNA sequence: TGTGCCAGCAGCCAAGATAGAAACACTGAAGCTTTCTTT. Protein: CASSQDRNTEAFF.